Many counts were recorded for the clone carrying this T cell receptor beta chain. Its antigen is as yet unknown. This record comes from a study of identical twins. Study conclusions and caveats: Low generation probability was overrepresented in out-of-frame alpha sequences shared by twins. Twin sharing of out-of-frame TCR alpha was underestimated by models in monozygotic pairs. Excess sharing by twins proved weaker in beta out-of-frame sequences.

The CDR3 runs to 14 residues. Unmatched junction bases numbered 4, after V lost 2 bases and J lost 10 bases. CDR1 is LGHDT and CDR2 is YNNKEL in the germline V gene (reference sequence). Template switching, a step in the protocol, added a universal primer site, and cDNA carried unique molecular identifiers. TCRdb reanalysed the 5' RACE reads using MiXCR and keeps one entry per CDR3 protein. Of some 100,000 distinct CDR3 sequences listed, just under 6% are singletons. The clonotype comes from a woman in her forties or fifties in good health. The sequencing sample was made of memory T cells sorted from blood. The V call is TRBV3-1, the J call TRBJ1-6; TRBD1 agrees at 8 bases. The CDR3 region is CASSQLGQGSPLHF. The DNA of the CDR3 is TGTGCCAGCAGCCAACTCGGACAGGGATCACCCCTCCACTTT.